This TCR beta chain was captured in a study of Graves' ophthalmopathy and Graves' hyperthyroidism. RNA served as the template for amplifying TCR beta CDR3 regions. The library came from an HTBI-primed first-round RT-PCR and a second-round multiplex PCR. TCRdb analysed the multiplex PCR reads with MiXCR anew, one entry per CDR3 protein. The sample yields 1 million to 1.3 million distinct CDR3 sequences, 35% to 40% seen once. V was pared by 8 bases and J by 1 base, with 9 bases between. Germline CDR1 is MGHRA and CDR2 is YSYEKL. The CDR3 is 13 residues long. Lactation, pregnancy, uncontrolled infections and other autoimmune diseases were all grounds for excluding patients.

The chain combines TRBV4-1 with TRBJ1-5, with D perhaps TRBD1 (5 bases). The TCR sequence derives from an adult man with Graves' hyperthyroidism. The sample consisted of peripheral blood or thyroid tissue (not recorded which). The CDR3 sequence is CASQGESNQPQHF. The CDR3 DNA reads as TGCGCCAGCCAAGGGGAGAGCAATCAGCCCCAGCATTTT.